This T cell receptor beta chain stems from a study of T cell responses to AZD1222 COVID-19 vaccine. Generated by immunoSEQ multiplex PCR, the TCRdb table keeps only in-frame clones and is missing some. Of about 120,000 clones in the sample, about 90% were seen once. This CDR3 has 12 residues. This TCR derives from an adult in good health. The input for sequencing was peripheral blood, taken on day 0 of AZD1222 vaccination. This chain connects TRBV21-1 to TRBJ1-1; the table's D call of TRBD1 was not tested on the DNA. TRBV21-1 counts as a pseudogene. The CDR3 sequence is CASSQTGPEAFF. The CDR3, as DNA: TGTGCCAGCAGCCAGACAGGCCCCGAAGCTTTCTTT.